This T cell receptor beta chain was recovered during a study of OX40 agonist ivuxolimab in advanced cancers. For context, the study as a whole: Ivuxolimab was an agonistic, fully human IgG2 monoclonal antibody directed against OX40 (CD134), a costimulatory receptor. Of the approximately 54 patients in dose escalation, approximately 20 had hepatocellular carcinoma, around 15 had melanoma, 9 had renal cell carcinoma and 9 had head and neck cancer. Patients were allowed to have had prior anti-PD-1, anti-PD-L1 or anti-CTLA-4 therapy, and around two fifths of the dose-escalation patients had been treated with checkpoint inhibitors. The dose-escalation cohort was roughly 83% male with a mean age of approximately 60 years, ranging from roughly 20 to 85. Intravenous ivuxolimab was administered to patients every 2 weeks at six dose levels: 0.01, 0.1, 0.3, 1.5, 3 and 10 mg/kg. Peripheral TCRbeta sequencing aimed to test whether ivuxolimab altered TCR sequence diversity and caused clonal T-cell expansion. The paper reports the monotherapy dose-escalation portion (N of about 50 patients) of the phase I ivuxolimab trial. Three dose-escalation patients achieved partial responses, one with hepatocellular carcinoma and two with cutaneous melanoma.

For sequencing of the TCRbeta CDR3 region, genomic DNA was extracted from the sorted cells. The immunoSEQ Assay was used for sequencing of TCRbeta CDR3 regions. Imported from immuneACCESS, the table was reduced by TCRdb to in-frame sequences with V and J called. These copies leave out some clones; in studies compared against another copy, an unresolved V gene accounts for under half, and the cause of the remainder is not known. Across this sample there are about 28,000 clones, with roughly 83% seen only once. The leading ten clones occupy about 25% of the sample. The paper as a whole reports these results and caveats: At doses of 0.1 to 3.0 mg/kg, clonal expansion of both CD4+ and CD8+ T cells in blood was seen between baseline and week 6. The antigen specificity of the clonally expanded peripheral T cells was not determined. Low levels of normalized T-cell clonal expansion were also seen in some nonresponding patients. In the 0.1-3.0 mg/kg groups, partial responders had among the lowest normalized peripheral clonal expansion, particularly in CD8+ T cells. After ivuxolimab, more expanded clones were found on average in CD8+ T cells than in CD4+ T cells.

The trial excluded patients who had a history of autoimmune disease or who were on systemic immunosuppression. Peripheral blood for TCR sequencing was collected from all dose cohorts at baseline, on cycle 4 day 1, and on cycle 7 day 1. The samples were taken from a phase I, first-in-human, multicenter, open-label dose-escalation trial of ivuxolimab. Adults with locally advanced or metastatic melanoma, renal cell, hepatocellular, or head and neck squamous cell carcinoma were enrolled in the trial. Before TCR sequencing, CD4+ T cells and CD8+ T cells from peripheral blood were sorted into separate populations. A remark on this clone: This receptor's antigen is unknown. There are no base qualities to consult, and no much larger clone falls within one base.

V is clipped by 6 bases and J by 7 bases, and the sequence between their germline boundaries is 9 bases long. In the germline V gene (reference sequence), CDR1 corresponds to MNHEY and CDR2 to SMNVEV. The CDR3 runs 11 residues from the cysteine to the phenylalanine. The CDR3 DNA has 33 bases and is translated from base 1. This chain joins TRBV27 to TRBJ1-2; no confident D gene assignment can be made. This receptor was obtained from an adult with an advanced solid tumor such as melanoma, head and neck, liver or kidney cancer. The sample consisted of CD4+ or CD8+ T cells sorted from blood, taken in a trial of the OX40 agonist ivuxolimab. The nucleotide sequence reads TGTGCCAGCAGGGGCTCTGGTGGCTACACCTTC. The translation is CASRGSGGYTF.